A single sample gave rise to the 30 T cell receptor beta chains below, sequenced in a study of cytomegalovirus exposure and HLA in healthy donors. PCR used 60 Vbeta primers and 13 Jbeta primers. Produced via immunoSEQ multiplex PCR; TCRdb's table is partial and in-frame only. The data show about 190,000 clones, around four fifths seen once. Sequencing input: PBMCs. Receptors were obtained from a man between 35 and 55 years old in good health and CMV-seropositive.

The genes are TRBV5-1 and TRBJ2-3; D might be TRBD2 (6 bases). V gave up 0 bases and J gave up 3 bases, with 8 bases separating them. The length of the CDR3 is 14 residues. In germline, CDR1 is SGHRS, CDR2 YFSETQ. CDR3 nucleotides: TGCGCCAGCAGCTTGGAGGGGAGGACAGATACGCAGTATTTT. Amino acid sequence: CASSLEGRTDTQYF.

The chain uses TRBV19 and TRBJ1-2; D gene uncertain. V was trimmed by 2 bases and J by 2 bases, leaving 9 bases between them. There are 14 residues in the CDR3. Germline assignment: CDR1 LNHDA and CDR2 SQIVND (reference sequence). CDR3 loop: CASSITPVNYGYTF. The CDR3 DNA sequence: TGTGCCAGTAGTATAACCCCGGTCAACTATGGCTACACCTTC.

V is TRBV6-6 and J is TRBJ1-2; 7 bases line up with TRBD1. In germline, CDR1 is MNHNY, CDR2 SVGAGI (reference sequence). The V gene end was trimmed by 7 bases and the J gene end by 7 bases; junction bases not matched to a gene: 3. The CDR3 sequence is 11 residues long. CDR3 residues: CASNTGAGYTF. Here the CDR3 DNA reads TGTGCCAGCAATACAGGGGCTGGCTACACCTTC.

The V gene is TRBV7-2, the J gene TRBJ1-1, with D possibly being TRBD1 (6 bases). The CDR3 extends over 14 amino acids. The V and J ends lost 1 base and 4 bases respectively, with 10 bases between them. Germline-derived CDR1 and CDR2 are SGHTA and FQGNSA. CDR3 amino acids: CASSLVVGGTEAFF. The CDR3 DNA sequence: TGTGCCAGCAGCTTAGTAGTAGGGGGCACTGAAGCTTTCTTT.

This chain links TRBV19 with TRBJ2-3, with D perhaps matching TRBD1 (6 bases). The CDR3 consists of 12 residues. Per the germline V gene, CDR1 is LNHDA and CDR2 is SQIVND (reference sequence). V was clipped by 5 bases and J by 10 bases, with 13 bases between them. The CDR3, as DNA: TGTGCCAGTAGTTCCCAACACAGGGCGCAGTATTTT. Translating it yields CASSSQHRAQYF.

The chain uses TRBV5-1 and TRBJ2-5; possibly TRBD1 for D (5 bases). The germline gives CDR1 SGHRS, CDR2 YFSETQ. This CDR3 has 14 amino acids. Trimming shortened V by 0 bases and J by 3 bases, and 9 bases separated the two germline ends. CDR3 DNA sequence: TGCGCCAGCAGCTTGGAGCAGGGCGAAGAGACCCAGTACTTC. Translated, it gives CASSLEQGEETQYF.

The genes are TRBV29-1 and TRBJ1-2, with 10 positions matching TRBD1. Losses at the gene ends were 6 bases for V and 5 bases for J; bases not matched to a gene: 12. CDR3 length: 15 amino acids. Germline lookup yields CDR1 SQVTM and CDR2 ANQGSEA. The CDR3 DNA follows: TGCAGCGTACCAACCAGACAGGGGGCTGGATATGGCTACACCTTC. This codes for CSVPTRQGAGYGYTF.

The rearrangement uses TRBV19 and TRBJ2-1; TRBD1 aligns across 8 bases. Unmatched junction bases numbered 5, after V lost 4 bases and J lost 3 bases. The V gene's germline CDR1 is LNHDA and CDR2 SQIVND (reference sequence). The CDR3 is 15 residues long. CDR3 sequence reads: CASSRGQGVYNEQFF. The DNA of the CDR3 is TGTGCCAGTAGTAGAGGACAGGGAGTCTACAATGAGCAGTTCTTC.

CDR3 sequence reads: CASSLIQGNYGYTF. In nucleotides, the CDR3 is TGTGCCAGCAGCCTCATACAGGGAAACTATGGCTACACCTTC. The chain joins TRBV5-4 to TRBJ1-2; D is possibly TRBD1 (6 bases). The V end was cut by 4 bases, the J end by 2 bases, with 12 bases between. Germline V gives CDR1 SGHNT, CDR2 YYREEE (reference sequence). CDR3 length equals 14 residues.

The gene calls are TRBV29-1 and TRBJ2-1, with D maybe TRBD2 (6 bases). The CDR3 consists of 14 residues. V shed 5 bases and J shed 2 bases, with 13 bases lying between them. In germline, CDR1 is SQVTM, CDR2 ANQGSEA. For the CDR3, the DNA is TGCAGCGTTAGAGAGGGCGGGACCTACAATGAGCAGTTCTTC. It yields the protein CSVREGGTYNEQFF.

This chain connects TRBV14 to TRBJ1-2; D perhaps matches TRBD1 (6 bases). From germline, CDR1 is SGHDN and CDR2 FVKESK. V lost 2 bases to trimming and J lost 8 bases, with 12 bases between them. The CDR3 has 13 amino acids. CDR3 in DNA: TGTGCCAGCAGCCAAATCAGGGGCGGGGGCTACACCTTC. Translating gives CASSQIRGGGYTF. The full variable domain, rest sourced from reference TRBV14 and TRBJ1-2, is EAGVTQFPSHSVIEKGQTVTLRCDPISGHDNLYWYRRVMGKEIKFLLHFVKESKQDESGMPNNRFLAERTGGTYSTLKVQPAELEDSGVYFCASSQIRGGGYTFGSGTRLTVV.

The V and J genes are TRBV29-1 and TRBJ1-2; unclear D gene. Germline V gene sequence: CDR1 SQVTM, CDR2 ANQGSEA. The CDR3 extends over 16 amino acids. Trimming pared 1 base from V and 3 bases from J, leaving 18 bases between. The CDR3 bases are TGCAGCGTTGAAGTAGGACTGCGAGGTCGGGACTATGGCTACACCTTC. It yields the protein CSVEVGLRGRDYGYTF.

The rearrangement links TRBV7-7 to TRBJ2-7; D might be TRBD1 (5 bases). There are 13 residues in the CDR3. V gave up 6 bases and J gave up 2 bases, with 11 bases separating them. Germline V gene lookup returns CDR1 SSHAT and CDR2 FNYEAQ (reference sequence). The CDR3 sequence is CASSHGATYEQYF. The CDR3 DNA reads TGTGCCAGCAGTCATGGGGCTACCTACGAGCAGTACTTC.

V is TRBV10-3 and J is TRBJ1-1, with D perhaps matching TRBD1 (5 bases). The CDR3 runs 15 residues. Germline V gene sequence: CDR1 ENHRY, CDR2 SYGVKD. The ends were cut back, 0 bases at V and 1 base at J, with 9 bases in the middle. The CDR3 sequence is CAISESGLTNTEAFF. Here the CDR3 DNA reads TGTGCCATCAGTGAGTCGGGACTGACGAACACTGAAGCTTTCTTT.

The rearrangement joins TRBV6-6 to TRBJ1-3, with D perhaps matching TRBD1 (5 bases). From germline, CDR1 is MNHNY and CDR2 SVGAGI (reference sequence). Between the trimmed V and J ends, which lost 2 bases and 0 bases, there was a span of 8 bases. The CDR3 totals 15 residues. CDR3 amino acids: CASSYGAPSGNTIYF. The CDR3 DNA follows: TGTGCCAGCAGTTACGGGGCCCCCTCTGGAAACACCATATATTTT.

This clone turned up a few times. The chain employs TRBV28 and TRBJ2-2; tentative D call: TRBD2 (6 bases). The V gene lost 1 base and the J gene lost 3 bases, with 12 bases spanning the gap. Per the germline V gene, CDR1 is MDHEN and CDR2 is SYDVKM. The CDR3 has 16 residues. As DNA, the CDR3 is TGTGCCAGCAGTTTATCTCCTAGCGCCTACACCGGGGAGCTGTTTTTT. This translates into CASSLSPSAYTGELFF.

V is TRBV27 and J is TRBJ1-1, with D tentatively TRBD1 (5 bases). The V end lost 6 bases, the J end lost 0 bases, and 17 bases lay between the germline ends. The CDR3 is 16 amino acids. CDR1 MNHEY and CDR2 SMNVEV come from the germline V gene (reference sequence). The CDR3 loop reads CASRPMTASMNTEAFF. The CDR3 region has the DNA TGTGCCAGCAGACCTATGACAGCTTCTATGAACACTGAAGCTTTCTTT.

This sequence joins TRBV7-3 and TRBJ2-1; the D gene is possibly TRBD1 (6 bases). The CDR3 totals 17 residues. Trimming pared 4 bases from V and 0 bases from J, leaving 16 bases between. Per the germline V gene, CDR1 is SGHTA and CDR2 is FQGTGA. The CDR3 DNA reads TGTGCCAGCAGCTCACACCTAAAGGGGGACTCCTACAATGAGCAGTTCTTC. It specifies CASSSHLKGDSYNEQFF.

This clone was seen only a few times. This chain connects TRBV14 to TRBJ1-1; D not certain. The germline CDR1 and CDR2 sequences are SGHDN and FVKESK. V was shortened by 1 base and J by 4 bases, with 10 bases between the two germline ends. CDR3 length: 14 amino acids. For the CDR3, the DNA is TGTGCCAGCAGCCAAGTCGAGTTTGCCACTGAAGCTTTCTTT. This encodes CASSQVEFATEAFF.

V gene TRBV5-1 combines with J gene TRBJ2-5, with a weak D call TRBD1 (7 bases). The J call is uncertain, as TRBJ2-7 better fits the DNA end. Germline V CDR1 and CDR2: SGHRS, YFSETQ. The CDR3 contains 15 residues. Written as DNA, the CDR3 is TGCGCCAGCGACGTCAGGGGGGTTATCTCCTACGAGCAGTACTTC. Translating it yields CASDVRGVISYEQYF.

The CDR3 region is CASSPRGSDDTEAFF. CDR3 in DNA: TGCGCCAGCAGCCCACGGGGGAGTGACGACACTGAAGCTTTCTTT. The chain is built from TRBV5-1 and TRBJ1-1, with a possible D match to TRBD1 (5 bases). CDR1 and CDR2 (germline): SGHRS, YFSETQ. V was clipped by 4 bases and J by 3 bases, with 16 bases between them. CDR3 length equals 15 residues. The whole variable domain, filled in from reference TRBV5-1 and TRBJ1-1, reads KAGVTQTPRYLIKTRGQQVTLSCSPISGHRSVSWYQQTPGQGLQFLFEYFSETQRNKGNFPGRFSGRQFSNSRSEMNVSTLELGDSALYLCASSPRGSDDTEAFFGQGTRLTVV.

The chain links TRBV7-2 to TRBJ1-2; 9 bases agree with TRBD1. The CDR3 runs to 14 residues. V was pared by 2 bases and J by 8 bases, with 6 bases of the junction left unmatched. In germline, CDR1 is SGHTA, CDR2 FQGNSA. This chain's CDR3 is CASSLPGQGSGYTF. Written as DNA, the CDR3 is TGTGCCAGCAGCTTACCGGGACAGGGTTCGGGCTACACCTTC.

The V gene is TRBV2, the J gene TRBJ1-4; no definite D call. The V and J ends lost 7 bases and 7 bases respectively, with 10 bases between them. The CDR3 loop spans 12 amino acids. Germline-derived CDR1 and CDR2 are SNHLY and FYNNEI. The CDR3 region has the DNA TGTGCCAGCACCGGGGATAGTGAAAAACTGTTTTTT. Amino acid sequence: CASTGDSEKLFF.

The chain employs TRBV15 and TRBJ2-3, with 8 positions matching TRBD2. Looked up from germline, CDR1 is LNHNV and CDR2 is YYDKDF (reference sequence). V dropped 3 bases and J dropped 4; count of bases not matched to a gene: 18. There are 19 residues in the CDR3. As DNA, the CDR3 is TGTGCCACCAGCAGGGGTTCTGGAGGTGATAGCGGGACTGCAGATACGCAGTATTTT. This sequence encodes CATSRGSGGDSGTADTQYF.

The CDR3 loop reads CASSFTGGNQPQHF. The CDR3 DNA reads as TGTGCCAGCAGTTTTACAGGGGGCAATCAGCCCCAGCATTTT. The chain links TRBV27 to TRBJ1-5, with TRBD1 matching 7 bases. The germline V gene encodes CDR1 MNHEY and CDR2 SMNVEV (reference sequence). V shed 3 bases, J shed 2 bases, and the junction held 1 base outside the gene matches. The CDR3 contains 14 residues.

V gene TRBV18 combines with J gene TRBJ1-1; 7 positions match TRBD1. The V gene's germline CDR1 is KGHSH and CDR2 LQKENI. The CDR3 runs 16 residues. V lost 2 bases and J lost 0; bases outside the gene matches: 6. CDR3 amino acids: CASSPAGTAMNTEAFF. CDR3 in DNA: TGTGCCAGCTCACCAGCCGGGACAGCTATGAACACTGAAGCTTTCTTT.

The genes are TRBV30 and TRBJ2-7; 10 bases agree with TRBD2. J was trimmed by 4 bases and V by 8 bases; bases with no gene match: 5. The germline V gene encodes CDR1 GTSNPN and CDR2 SVGIG (reference sequence). The CDR3 sequence is 12 residues long. DNA of the CDR3: TGTGCCCTCTTAGCGGGGGGATACGAGCAGTACTTC. Its protein product is CALLAGGYEQYF.

The chain carries TRBV11-2 and TRBJ2-2; D is perhaps TRBD2 (7 bases). The CDR3 sequence is 18 residues long. CDR1 is SGHAT, CDR2 FQNNGV, per germline. Trimming stripped 4 bases from V and 6 bases from J, with 24 bases between. CDR3: CASSSPTGTGRVAGELFF. Here the CDR3 DNA reads TGTGCCAGCAGCTCCCCCACGGGCACAGGGAGGGTCGCCGGGGAGCTGTTTTTT.

The genes are TRBV5-1 and TRBJ2-7, with D maybe TRBD1 (6 bases). Trimming removed 0 bases at V and 5 bases at J, with 15 bases between. Germline CDR1 SGHRS, CDR2 YFSETQ. The CDR3 runs to 15 residues. This chain's CDR3 is CASSLVSGDWNEQYF. As DNA, the CDR3 is TGCGCCAGCAGCTTGGTATCAGGGGATTGGAACGAGCAGTACTTC.

In nucleotides, the CDR3 is TGTGCCAGCAGTTTATGGCTGACAGGGGTTCAGAACACTGAAGCTTTCTTT. This sequence encodes CASSLWLTGVQNTEAFF. The chain links TRBV28 to TRBJ1-1; TRBD1 matches at 8 bases. J was trimmed by 1 base and V by 0 bases; bases with no gene match: 7. Germline-derived CDR1 and CDR2 are MDHEN and SYDVKM. This CDR3 has 17 amino acids.